One sample yielded the 30 T cell receptor beta chains listed below, sequenced in a study of T cell responses to AZD1222 COVID-19 vaccine. Sequenced by immunoSEQ multiplex PCR; TCRdb stores in-frame clones only, minus some. The data show over 150,000 clones, roughly 90% seen once. The specimen was peripheral blood, collected 28 days after the second AZD1222 dose. These receptor sequences come from an adult who received the AZD1222 COVID-19 vaccine.

This clone was detected only a few times. The chain uses TRBV9 and TRBJ2-5; TRBD1 matches at 10 bases. CDR1 is SGDLS, CDR2 YYNGEE, per germline. V shed 0 bases, J shed 6 bases, and the junction held 5 bases outside the gene matches. CDR3 size: 15 residues. The CDR3 region has the DNA TGTGCCAGCAGCGTAGACGGGACAGGGGACAAGACCCAGTACTTC. As protein: CASSVDGTGDKTQYF.

This CDR3 is CAWGLGHSPLHF. In nucleotides, the CDR3 is TGTGCCTGGGGCTTAGGGCATTCACCCCTCCACTTT. J is TRBJ1-6 and V is TRBV30; D unresolved. The CDR3 runs 12 residues. Germline V gene data show CDR1 as GTSNPN and CDR2 as SVGIG (reference sequence). V was pared by 5 bases and J by 8 bases, with 10 bases between. Together with reference TRBV30 and TRBJ1-6, the CDR3 gives the full variable domain: SQTIHQWPATLVQPVGSPLSLECTVEGTSNPNLYWYRQAAGRGLQLLFYSVGIGQISSEVPQNLSASRPQDRQFILSSKKLLLSDSGFYLCAWGLGHSPLHFGNGTRLTVT.

The chain recombines TRBV7-9 with TRBJ2-2, with 11 bases identical to TRBD1. CDR3 length: 15 residues. Losses at the gene ends were 11 bases for V and 1 base for J; bases not matched to a gene: 6. Germline lookup yields CDR1 SEHNR and CDR2 FQNEAQ (reference sequence). The CDR3 bases are TGTGCCGGGCGAGGGACAGGGGGGAACACCGGGGAGCTGTTTTTT. This encodes CAGRGTGGNTGELFF.

J is TRBJ2-3 and V is TRBV6-6, with unresolved D. V was pared by 4 bases and J by 6 bases, with 5 bases between. This CDR3 is 11 amino acids long. Per the germline V gene, CDR1 is MNHNY and CDR2 is SVGAGI (reference sequence). In DNA form, the CDR3 reads TGTGCCAGCAGTTTTGGGGATACGCAGTATTTT. It translates to CASSFGDTQYF.

The chain links TRBV9 to TRBJ1-2; the match to TRBD1 covers 7 bases. CDR1 and CDR2 (germline): SGDLS, YYNGEE. This CDR3 spans 15 amino acids. V gave up 2 bases and J gave up 7 bases; unmatched junction bases: 11. CDR3 coding DNA: TGTGCCAGCAGCGTCCTGAGGACAGGCTCCGCTGGCTACACCTTC. As protein: CASSVLRTGSAGYTF.

This chain joins TRBV7-2 and TRBJ2-4; 8 nucleotides agree with TRBD2. The CDR3 covers 16 residues. Trimming at V came to 5 bases and at J to 4 bases, leaving 10 bases not matched to a gene. The germline V gene encodes CDR1 SGHTA and CDR2 FQGNSA. CDR3 DNA sequence: TGTGCCAGCAGCCCGACTAGCGAGAGGGTAAAAAACATTCAGTACTTC. Encoded protein: CASSPTSERVKNIQYF.

V is TRBV7-2 and J is TRBJ1-2, with D possibly matching TRBD1 (5 bases). The CDR3 is 14 residues long. The germline gives CDR1 SGHTA, CDR2 FQGNSA. V was shortened by 7 bases and J by 4 bases, with 16 bases between the two germline ends. The CDR3 nucleotides read TGTGCCAGCACCCGGGGGGTAGGGATCTATGGCTACACCTTC. This encodes CASTRGVGIYGYTF.

The table lists this clone with a few counts. The CDR3 DNA is TGTGCCAGCAGTTCGATACAGGGGGACCAAGATGGCTACACCTTC. Protein: CASSSIQGDQDGYTF. The chain has TRBV2 and TRBJ1-2; 8 bases are shared with TRBD1. J was trimmed by 6 bases and V by 5 bases; bases with no gene match: 11. From germline, CDR1 is SNHLY and CDR2 FYNNEI. There are 15 residues in the CDR3.

The chain links TRBV28 to TRBJ1-2; D remains unclear. CDR3 length equals 15 residues. V lost 4 bases, J lost 0 bases, and 12 bases lay in between. CDR1 and CDR2 from the germline V gene are MDHEN and SYDVKM. CDR3 nucleotide sequence: TGTGCCAGCAGTTCTGACCGAAACGCTAACTATGGCTACACCTTC. Its protein is CASSSDRNANYGYTF.

The gene calls are TRBV12-5 and TRBJ1-4, with TRBD1 matching 11 bases. The CDR3 contains 16 residues. The germline V gene has CDR1 LGHNT and CDR2 FRNRAP. Germline trimming cut 2 bases from V and 10 bases from J; bases unmatched to any gene: 9. CDR3 nucleotides: TGTGCTAGTGGTTTGCGGGGACAGGGGGGAACTCCAAAACTGTTTTTT. Its protein product is CASGLRGQGGTPKLFF.

The chain is built from TRBV4-1 and TRBJ1-1; no clear D gene. The germline V gene encodes CDR1 MGHRA and CDR2 YSYEKL. Trimming took off 1 base at V and 0 bases at J, with 12 bases between the two ends. The CDR3 is made up of 16 amino acids. CDR3 nucleotide sequence: TGCGCCAGCAGCCAAGTTACTGCGGGATTGAACACTGAAGCTTTCTTT. Its translation: CASSQVTAGLNTEAFF.

This chain joins TRBV18 and TRBJ2-2; D not certain. The CDR3 runs 15 residues. The germline V gene has CDR1 KGHSH and CDR2 LQKENI. The V end lost 4 bases, the J end lost 7 bases, and 16 bases lay between the germline ends. CDR3: CASSQKAQGLGELFF. The CDR3 region has the DNA TGTGCCAGCTCACAAAAGGCCCAAGGGCTCGGGGAGCTGTTTTTT.

This chain links TRBV15 with TRBJ1-2; TRBD1 might be the D (5 bases). The CDR3 length is 13 residues. Trimming stripped 3 bases from V and 13 bases from J, with 18 bases between. Germline V CDR1 and CDR2: LNHNV, YYDKDF (reference sequence). The CDR3 sequence is CATSRGSGTSSTF. The CDR3 DNA follows: TGTGCCACCAGCAGGGGCTCCGGGACTTCTAGCACCTTC.

V is TRBV30 and J is TRBJ1-5; the D gene is possibly TRBD1 (5 bases). Trimming took 5 bases from V and 7 from J, leaving 21 bases between them. The CDR3 length is 15 residues. Germline V gives CDR1 GTSNPN, CDR2 SVGIG (reference sequence). The CDR3 protein is CAWQQGLGYGQPQHF. The CDR3 region has the DNA TGTGCCTGGCAGCAGGGACTGGGCTATGGGCAGCCCCAGCATTTT.

This sequence joins TRBV14 and TRBJ2-2; the match to TRBD2 covers 8 bases. Germline CDR1 SGHDN, CDR2 FVKESK. Trimming cost V 4 bases and J 2 bases; bases outside gene matches: 6. This CDR3 spans 16 amino acids. The CDR3 protein is CASSPNGGGNTGELFF. The CDR3 nucleotides are TGTGCCAGCAGCCCCAACGGGGGGGGAAACACCGGGGAGCTGTTTTTT.

V and J are TRBV4-3 and TRBJ2-1, with D possibly TRBD2 on 5 matching bases. The germline V gene encodes CDR1 LGHNA and CDR2 YSLEER. The CDR3 runs 13 residues. Between the trimmed V and J ends, which lost 0 bases and 7 bases, there was a span of 7 bases. The CDR3 bases are TGCGCCAGCAGCCAAGATGGGGAGAATGAGCAGTTCTTC. Amino acids: CASSQDGENEQFF.

This sequence joins TRBV11-2 and TRBJ2-6, with D possibly matching TRBD2 (5 bases). CDR1 and CDR2 from the germline V gene are SGHAT and FQNNGV. Trimming removed 5 bases from V and 0 bases from J, with 11 bases in between. The CDR3 length is 16 residues. DNA for the CDR3: TGTGCCAGCAGCACCACCCGGGGCTCTGGGGCCAACGTCCTGACTTTC. Translation gives CASSTTRGSGANVLTF.

This clone was recorded a few times. The chain uses TRBV27 and TRBJ1-4; D gene ambiguous. Germline V gene sequence: CDR1 MNHEY, CDR2 SMNVEV (reference sequence). The CDR3 extends over 15 amino acids. Trimming pared 0 bases from V and 4 bases from J, leaving 9 bases between. CDR3 in DNA: TGTGCCAGCAGTTTATCGGTCAGCTTTAATGAAAAACTGTTTTTT. It translates to CASSLSVSFNEKLFF.

A word on this clone: The same CDR3 can be traced to other DNA sequences in this sample. The CDR3 DNA reads TGTGCCAGCAGCCTCGTTGCAACTAATGAAAAACTGTTTTTT. It is translated as CASSLVATNEKLFF. The rearrangement links TRBV27 to TRBJ1-4; D gene ambiguous. Germline assignment: CDR1 MNHEY and CDR2 SMNVEV (reference sequence). V was cut by 6 bases and J by 0 bases, with 8 bases left in between. CDR3 length: 14 amino acids.

This sequence joins TRBV27 and TRBJ1-5; D not resolved. The CDR3 contains 12 residues. The germline V gene encodes CDR1 MNHEY and CDR2 SMNVEV (reference sequence). V dropped 6 bases and J dropped 5 bases, with 8 bases sitting between them. CDR3 in DNA: TGTGCCAGCAGCCCCCCGGATCAGCCCCAGCATTTT. Its translation: CASSPPDQPQHF.

This chain links TRBV5-5 with TRBJ2-5; 9 nucleotides match TRBD1. The length of the CDR3 is 15 residues. Trimming removed 0 bases from V and 8 bases from J; junction bases left unmatched: 8. Looked up from germline, CDR1 is SGHKS and CDR2 is YYEKEE (reference sequence). CDR3 sequence reads: CASSLAGTGFATQYF. The DNA for the CDR3 is TGTGCCAGCAGCTTGGCCGGGACAGGGTTTGCTACCCAGTACTTC.

The genes are TRBV4-3 and TRBJ1-4, with 7 bases that match TRBD1. Trimming removed 4 bases from V and 8 bases from J; junction bases left unmatched: 4. Germline-derived CDR1 and CDR2 are LGHNA and YSLEER. The CDR3 totals 13 residues. DNA of the CDR3: TGCGCCAGCAGCCCGAGACAGGGAGAAAAACTGTTTTTT. Translated, it gives CASSPRQGEKLFF.

The chain employs TRBV6-5 and TRBJ2-7; D is unclear. The CDR3 totals 13 residues. Trimming stripped 0 bases from V and 6 bases from J, with 9 bases between. Per the germline V gene, CDR1 is MNHEY and CDR2 is SVGAGI. Here the CDR3 DNA reads TGTGCCAGCAGTTACTCGCGGCAGGCCGAGCAGTACTTC. The encoded protein is CASSYSRQAEQYF.

The CDR3 reads CASSFELWESYGYTF. In DNA form, the CDR3 reads TGTGCCAGCAGCTTCGAACTGTGGGAGTCTTATGGCTACACCTTC. The rearrangement links TRBV5-5 to TRBJ1-2; D gene ambiguous. Trimming removed 2 bases from V and 5 bases from J, with 16 bases in between. The CDR3 has 15 residues. Germline CDR1 is SGHKS and CDR2 is YYEKEE (reference sequence).

This chain joins TRBV7-6 and TRBJ2-1; D is unresolved. The CDR3 covers 13 residues. The germline V gene encodes CDR1 SGHVS and CDR2 FNYEAQ. The V end lost 5 bases, the J end lost 4 bases, and 9 bases lay between the germline ends. As DNA, the CDR3 is TGTGCCAGCAGCCTAGGATCTTACAATGAGCAGTTCTTC. Amino acid sequence: CASSLGSYNEQFF.

The chain combines TRBV27 with TRBJ1-1, with D possibly matching TRBD1 (6 bases). CDR1 is MNHEY and CDR2 is SMNVEV in the germline V gene (reference sequence). The V end lost 6 bases, the J end lost 2 bases, and 10 bases lay between the germline ends. This CDR3 has 13 residues. The CDR3: CASRRTANTEAFF. The CDR3 coding sequence is TGTGCCAGCAGACGGACAGCTAACACTGAAGCTTTCTTT.

The rearrangement links TRBV4-1 to TRBJ2-7; 9 nucleotides line up with TRBD1. The CDR3 is made up of 15 amino acids. Unmatched junction bases numbered 11, after V lost 5 bases and J lost 6 bases. Germline-derived CDR1 and CDR2 are MGHRA and YSYEKL. The CDR3 coding sequence is TGCGCCAGCAGCTTAGGGACAGGGTTCCGTCGCGAGCAGTACTTC. This translates into CASSLGTGFRREQYF.

The chain carries TRBV4-1 and TRBJ1-2, with D possibly TRBD1 on 6 matching bases. The CDR3 has 13 amino acids. Trimming cost V 0 bases and J 8 bases, with 10 bases left between them. Germline-derived CDR1 and CDR2 are MGHRA and YSYEKL. The CDR3 is CASSQEQGEGYTF. The DNA of the CDR3 is TGCGCCAGCAGCCAAGAACAGGGTGAGGGCTACACCTTC.

The chain couples TRBV6-4 to TRBJ1-2; D gene unclear. The CDR3 runs to 10 residues. Trimming pared 9 bases from V and 6 bases from J, leaving 8 bases between. The germline V gene encodes CDR1 MRHNA and CDR2 SNTAGT. As DNA, the CDR3 is TGTGCCAGAACGTGGAATGGCTACACCTTC. Translated, it gives CARTWNGYTF.

The V call is TRBV11-2, the J call TRBJ2-3; TRBD2 agrees at 12 bases. Germline values: CDR1 SGHAT, CDR2 FQNNGV. The CDR3 totals 18 residues. Trimming at V came to 4 bases and at J to 4 bases, leaving 12 bases not matched to a gene. CDR3 nucleotide sequence: TGTGCCAGCAGCTCCCATTGGGCTAGCGGGGGGGCAGCAGATACGCAGTATTTT. It yields the protein CASSSHWASGGAADTQYF.